The clone carrying this T cell receptor (beta chain) was observed once. What it binds is unknown. The data derive from a study of identifying expanded T cells in peripheral blood. Whole-study results and caveats: Over two and four weeks, about 15 and 18 clones changed, versus more than 1 between replicates. Across healthy donors, higher total template counts meant significantly greater approximately two-week count variance.

Healthy donors had no documented immune events, such as infections, while sampled. The method was immunoSEQ multiplex PCR; TCRdb's version includes in-frame clones alone and lacks a portion of them. The sample carries about 82,000 clones, about 87% recorded once. The specimen was blood. The origin of this receptor is a person aged 18-69 years in good health.

The DNA for the CDR3 is TGTGCCAGCAGTTACCAAGGACGGCGGTGGGATGGCTACACCTTC. As protein: CASSYQGRRWDGYTF. The chain employs TRBV27 and TRBJ1-2, with no clear D. There are 15 residues in the CDR3. Trimming cost V 4 bases and J 6 bases, with 18 bases left between them. Germline V gives CDR1 MNHEY, CDR2 SMNVEV (reference sequence).